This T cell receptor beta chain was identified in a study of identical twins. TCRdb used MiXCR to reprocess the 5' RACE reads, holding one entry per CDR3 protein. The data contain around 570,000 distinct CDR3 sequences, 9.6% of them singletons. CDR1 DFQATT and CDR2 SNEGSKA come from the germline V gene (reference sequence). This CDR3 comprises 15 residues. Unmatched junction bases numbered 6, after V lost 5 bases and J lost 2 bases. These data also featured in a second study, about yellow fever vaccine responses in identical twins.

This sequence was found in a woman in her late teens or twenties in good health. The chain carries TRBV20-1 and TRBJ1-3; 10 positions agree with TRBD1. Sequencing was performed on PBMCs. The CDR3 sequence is CSAYPGQGAGNTIYF. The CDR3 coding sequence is TGCAGTGCTTATCCCGGACAGGGGGCTGGAAACACCATATATTTT.